This T cell receptor (beta chain) was sequenced for a study of blood T cell repertoires in COVID-19. The table came from immunoSEQ multiplex PCR; TCRdb's copy has only in-frame clones and leaves some out. The sample has under 450,000 clones, about 86% seen once. V shed 3 bases, J shed 6 bases, and the junction held 2 bases outside the gene matches. The CDR3 length is 13 residues. Germline assignment: CDR1 MNHNS and CDR2 SASEGT. While infection was still active, Seattle patients were enrolled and then followed longitudinally. This chain joins TRBV6-1 and TRBJ1-2; 9 bases agree with TRBD1. The sequenced sample was peripheral blood. The sequence derives from a woman aged 55-70 years with COVID-19, enrolled during active disease. This chain's CDR3 is CASSEGQGNGYTF. Written as DNA, the CDR3 is TGTGCCAGCAGTGAGGGACAGGGAAATGGCTACACCTTC.